Listed below are T cell receptor beta chains from one sample, sequenced in a study of T cells in Graves' hyperthyroidism and ophthalmopathy. TCRdb called the multiplex PCR reads again in MiXCR, with one record for every CDR3 protein. The data show 330,000 or so distinct CDR3 sequences, with approximately 18% seen just once and 15% to 17% held by the top ten. Source material: blood. The receptors were gathered from a middle-aged woman with Graves' ophthalmopathy. The conserved cysteine and the conserved F or W are not part of the CDR3 here.

V | CDR3
TRBV6-1 | ASTEGRLPQY
TRBV6-1 | ASSLRTSGNNEQY
TRBV7-2 | ASSLMGSGANVLT
TRBV20-1 | SARQGAGDQPQH
TRBV27 | VSSSPPGGGRNTEAF
TRBV6-2/TRBV6-3 | ASSYRPGHTEAF
TRBV11-2 | ASSLDGSGGRGYT
TRBV30 | AWRGGTGTGGTTYEQY
TRBV6-1 | ASVVGPGLVDEQF
TRBV5-5 | ASSLLFITGELF
TRBV4-1 | ASSLLGQEGGGYT
TRBV20-1 | SASQGGETQY
TRBV30 | AWSPTGAYGYT
TRBV28 | ASSPRELAMAEKETQY
TRBV7-9 | ASSLSASGNTIY
TRBV12-3/TRBV12-4 | ASKTQGAGNTIY
TRBV6-9 | ASSSNPTIGSSYEQF
TRBV29-1 | SGSYRGGYEQY
TRBV2 | ASRGEHYEQY
TRBV20-1 | SARDVQGRGETQY
TRBV19 | ASSTTKQGDYGYT
TRBV5-4 | ASSLGAGTGAYEQY
TRBV6-1 | ASRGAGAKTQY
TRBV6-5 | ASYTTSGRDGEYEQY
TRBV7-6 | ASKDWGSGANVLT